The source of this T cell receptor beta chain is a study of blood T cell repertoires in COVID-19. Overall study context: PBMCs, B-cell-depleted T cells, or T cells were the source of the cDNA or gDNA that made up the material.

Repertoires were generated with immunoSEQ multiplex PCR, while TCRdb's copy carries only in-frame clones and drops some. The sample consists of over 150,000 clones, approximately 77% of them appearing once. This CDR3 spans 13 amino acids. Germline V gene sequence: CDR1 MNHEY, CDR2 SVGAGI. The V and J ends lost 3 bases and 4 bases respectively, with 7 bases between them. The sequence was obtained from a woman older than 75 with active or convalescent COVID-19. V usage is TRBV6-5 and J usage is TRBJ1-5; D is undetermined. The source material was peripheral blood. This CDR3 is CASSYQVNQPQHF. The CDR3, as DNA: TGTGCCAGCAGTTATCAGGTTAATCAGCCCCAGCATTTT.